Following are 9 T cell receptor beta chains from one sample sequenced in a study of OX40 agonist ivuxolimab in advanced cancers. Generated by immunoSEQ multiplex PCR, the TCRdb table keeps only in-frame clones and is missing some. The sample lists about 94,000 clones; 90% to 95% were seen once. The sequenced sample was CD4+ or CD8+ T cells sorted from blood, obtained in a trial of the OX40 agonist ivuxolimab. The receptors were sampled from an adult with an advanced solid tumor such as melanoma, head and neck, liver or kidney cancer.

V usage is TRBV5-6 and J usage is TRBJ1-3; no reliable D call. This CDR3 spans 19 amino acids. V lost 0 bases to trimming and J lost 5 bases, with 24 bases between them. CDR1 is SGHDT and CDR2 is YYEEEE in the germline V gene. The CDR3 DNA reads TGTGCCAGCAGCTTGGCCCTGCGAGGAGGGCGTGGAACGAGAAACACCATATATTTT. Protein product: CASSLALRGGRGTRNTIYF.

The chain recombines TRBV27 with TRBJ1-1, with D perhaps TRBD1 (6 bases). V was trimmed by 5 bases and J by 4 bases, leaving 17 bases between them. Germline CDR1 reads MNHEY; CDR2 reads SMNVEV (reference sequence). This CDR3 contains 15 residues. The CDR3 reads CASSNRPSRGTEAFF. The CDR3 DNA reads TGTGCCAGCAGTAATCGTCCCTCCAGGGGCACTGAAGCTTTCTTT.

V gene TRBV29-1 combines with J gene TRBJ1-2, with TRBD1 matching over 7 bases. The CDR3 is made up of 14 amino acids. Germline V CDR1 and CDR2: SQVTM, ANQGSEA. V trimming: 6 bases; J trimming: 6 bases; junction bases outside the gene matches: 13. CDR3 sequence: CSVLSLRQGNGYTF. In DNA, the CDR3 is TGCAGCGTCCTAAGCTTGAGACAGGGAAATGGCTACACCTTC.

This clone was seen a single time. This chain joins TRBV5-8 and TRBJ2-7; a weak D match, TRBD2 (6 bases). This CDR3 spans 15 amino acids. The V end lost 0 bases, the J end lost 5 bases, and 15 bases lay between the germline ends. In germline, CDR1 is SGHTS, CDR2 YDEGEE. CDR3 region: CASSLGRASRNEQYF. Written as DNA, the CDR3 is TGTGCCAGCAGCTTGGGGAGGGCCTCTAGGAACGAGCAGTACTTC.

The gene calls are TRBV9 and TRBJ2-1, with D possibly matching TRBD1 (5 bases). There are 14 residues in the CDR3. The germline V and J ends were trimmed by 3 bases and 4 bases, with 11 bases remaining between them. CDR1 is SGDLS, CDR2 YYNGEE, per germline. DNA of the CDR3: TGTGCCAGCAGCGAGGCAGGGCGGTACAATGAGCAGTTCTTC. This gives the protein CASSEAGRYNEQFF. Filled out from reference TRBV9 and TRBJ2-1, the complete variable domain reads DSGVTQTPKHLITATGQRVTLRCSPRSGDLSVYWYQQSLDQGLQFLIQYYNGEERAKGNILERFSAQQFPDLHSELNLSSLELGDSALYFCASSEAGRYNEQFFGPGTRLTVL.

Written as DNA, the CDR3 is TGTGCCTGGGAGACAACACCAAAAACAGATACGCAGTATTTT. It encodes CAWETTPKTDTQYF. V usage is TRBV30 and J usage is TRBJ2-3; D unresolved. This CDR3 contains 14 residues. Germline V CDR1 and CDR2: GTSNPN, SVGIG (reference sequence). V was pared by 5 bases and J by 3 bases, with 15 bases between. The variable domain in full, completed from reference TRBV30 and TRBJ2-3, reads SQTIHQWPATLVQPVGSPLSLECTVEGTSNPNLYWYRQAAGRGLQLLFYSVGIGQISSEVPQNLSASRPQDRQFILSSKKLLLSDSGFYLCAWETTPKTDTQYFGPGTRLTVL.

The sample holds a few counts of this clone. The CDR3 DNA follows: TGTGCCAGCAGCCCAGACAGGGGACAGCCCCAGCATTTT. It specifies CASSPDRGQPQHF. The chain joins TRBV7-9 to TRBJ1-5; 8 nucleotides align to TRBD1. This CDR3 contains 13 residues. Looked up from germline, CDR1 is SEHNR and CDR2 is FQNEAQ (reference sequence). With 5 bases clipped from V and 7 bases from J, the junction kept 4 bases outside the gene matches.

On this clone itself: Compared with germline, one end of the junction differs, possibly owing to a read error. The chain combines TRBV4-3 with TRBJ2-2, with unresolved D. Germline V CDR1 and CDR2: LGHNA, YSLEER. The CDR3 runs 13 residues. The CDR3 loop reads CASSQNVAGTPEF. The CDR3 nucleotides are TGCGCCAGCAGCCAAAACGTAGCAGGAACCCCCGAATTT.

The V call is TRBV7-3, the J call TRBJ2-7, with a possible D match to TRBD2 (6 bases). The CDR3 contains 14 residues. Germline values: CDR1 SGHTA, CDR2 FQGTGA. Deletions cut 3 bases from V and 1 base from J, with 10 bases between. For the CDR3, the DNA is TGTGCCAGCAGCTTTCCGGGAGTTTCCTACGAGCAGTACTTC. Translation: CASSFPGVSYEQYF.